This T cell receptor (beta chain) derives from a study of beta chain features in type 1 diabetes. In the study overall: Similarity in age, gender and cell yields was seen between patients and healthy donors. All samples together contributed 100 million to 120 million sorted cells for examination. Study findings and constraints: Fewer insertions but more deletions were seen at VDJ junctions in type 1 diabetes patients.

There are a few counts of this clone. The antigen is undetermined. Expressed TCRB transcripts were sequenced because the entire RNA isolate underwent reverse transcription. Sequenced naive, central memory and regulatory T cell samples produced an average of roughly 3.6 million reads. Only in-frame clones appear in the TCRdb table, and some are missing; sequencing was by immunoSEQ multiplex PCR. The sample carries some 330,000 clones, approximately 10% recorded once. Losses at the gene ends were 5 bases for V and 6 bases for J; bases not matched to a gene: 6. Germline CDR1 and CDR2: GTSNPN and SVGIG (reference sequence). The CDR3 runs to 13 residues.

The V gene is TRBV30, the J gene TRBJ2-1, with 8 bases identical to TRBD2. Material: naive CD4+ T cells from blood. This receptor was identified in a woman aged 25-40 years in good health. The CDR3 spells CAWGTRFLNEQFF. In nucleotides, the CDR3 is TGTGCCTGGGGGACTAGATTTCTCAATGAGCAGTTCTTC. Variable domain in full (rest from reference TRBV30 and TRBJ2-1): SQTIHQWPATLVQPVGSPLSLECTVEGTSNPNLYWYRQAAGRGLQLLFYSVGIGQISSEVPQNLSASRPQDRQFILSSKKLLLSDSGFYLCAWGTRFLNEQFFGPGTRLTVL.